This T cell receptor beta chain comes out of a study of response to subunit inactivated influenza vaccine. On this clonotype: At one end the junction does not follow the germline gene, possibly because of a read error.

TCRdb ran MiXCR on the RT-PCR reads and lists one entry per CDR3 protein. The sample holds under 850,000 distinct CDR3 sequences, about 18% seen once. There are 13 residues in the CDR3. In germline, CDR1 is SQVTM, CDR2 ANQGSEA. The sequencing used PBMCs from blood, collected around 5 days after vaccination. The clonotype comes from a man in his fifties or sixties who received an inactivated influenza vaccine. V and J are TRBV29-1 and TRBJ2-7; possible D gene TRBD1, 6 bases. CDR3 nucleotides: TGCAGCGTTGAAGGGGACACATCCTACGAGCAGGACTTC. It is translated as CSVEGDTSYEQDF.